The clone carrying this T cell receptor beta chain was recorded many times. No antigen is known for it. A 5'RACE template-switching step, the method used to make TCR cDNA, added a universal primer site and UMIs. TCRdb reprocessed the 5' RACE reads with MiXCR, giving one entry per CDR3 protein. The table lists 250,000 to 300,000 distinct CDR3 sequences, over 4.5% of them singletons. The data stem from a study of T cells after yellow fever vaccination. At the level of the study: Fractions of limited cellularity were prepared by means of SMART-Seq v4 Ultra Low Input. Notes on the study in general: The booster response re-showed most primary clones: 95% to 96% CD4, 88% CD8. The CD4 compartment and the CD8 compartment contained a small share of clonotypes in common.

This TCR was recovered from a man younger than 35 who received the YFV17D yellow fever vaccine. Source: CD4+ T cells sorted from PBMCs, taken on the day of the yellow fever booster vaccination.

DNA for the CDR3: TGCGCCAGCAGCTTGACAGCTCAGAGCCCCGGGGAGCTGTTTTTT. Residues: CASSLTAQSPGELFF. The chain carries TRBV5-1 and TRBJ2-2; D remains ambiguous. The V gene lost 1 base and the J gene lost 6 bases, with 13 bases spanning the gap. Looked up from germline, CDR1 is SGHRS and CDR2 is YFSETQ. The CDR3 length is 15 residues.